Below, 13 T cell receptor beta chains from the same sample are listed, as sequenced in a study of blood T cells in healthy people across ages. PCR was performed a second time for 7 to 11 cycles using a sample-barcoded 5' primer and a J-beta primer mix. TCRdb re-derived calls from the 5' RACE reads in MiXCR, one entry per CDR3 protein. The sample holds some 940,000 distinct CDR3 sequences; under 35% are singletons and the top ten take around 9.6%. The sample was also linked to a second study, of T cells of mothers and their children.

Sequencing was performed on blood. The receptors originated from a woman aged 40 to 50 in good health.

The chain uses TRBV5-5 and TRBJ2-7; D is unresolved. The ends were cut back, 4 bases at V and 4 bases at J, with 24 bases in the middle. Germline loops: CDR1 SGHKS, CDR2 YYEKEE (reference sequence). The CDR3 covers 17 residues. DNA of the CDR3: TGTGCCAGCAGCCCACGGTGGGCCATGGGGTTATCGTACGAGCAGTACTTC. This sequence encodes CASSPRWAMGLSYEQYF.

This clonotype was recorded many times. The genes are TRBV12-3 or TRBV12-4 and TRBJ2-1, with D tentatively TRBD2 (6 bases). CDR3 length: 15 residues. Trimming pared 6 bases from V and 8 bases from J, leaving 20 bases between. CDR3 loop: CASRPVVGGFHEQFF. The CDR3 DNA follows: TGTGCCAGCAGGCCCGTTGTGGGGGGATTCCATGAGCAGTTCTTC.

This chain uses TRBV12-3 or TRBV12-4 with TRBJ1-2; 7 bases match TRBD1. This CDR3 is built from 14 residues. Trimming at V came to 6 bases and at J to 1 base, leaving 5 bases not matched to a gene. CDR3 sequence reads: CASRTGTDNYGYTF. In DNA, the CDR3 is TGTGCCAGCAGGACCGGGACAGATAACTATGGCTACACCTTC.

The chain couples TRBV14 to TRBJ2-7; weak D call: TRBD1 (5 bases). Germline V gene sequence: CDR1 SGHDN, CDR2 FVKESK. The CDR3 contains 14 residues. V dropped 2 bases and J dropped 1 base, with 9 bases sitting between them. CDR3 sequence reads: CASSQSDSSYEQYF. In nucleotides, the CDR3 is TGTGCCAGCAGCCAATCTGACAGTTCCTACGAGCAGTACTTC.

This rearrangement joins TRBV7-9 to TRBJ2-3; a possible D gene is TRBD1 (5 bases). The CDR3 is 16 residues long. The ends were cut back, 1 base at V and 0 bases at J, with 11 bases in the middle. Germline V CDR1 and CDR2: SEHNR, FQNEAQ (reference sequence). CDR3 bases: TGTGCCAGCAGCTTAGAGGGGCGGAGAAGCACAGATACGCAGTATTTT. Translation gives CASSLEGRRSTDTQYF.

With regard to this clonotype: A clone one base away is much larger, so this may be a read error. J is TRBJ2-3 and V is TRBV12-3 or TRBV12-4, with D maybe TRBD1 (5 bases). The CDR3 has 13 residues. CDR3 loop: CASSLSQADAQYF. The CDR3 DNA follows: TGTGCCAGCAGTTTGTCACAGGCAGATGCGCAGTATTTT.

There are many counts of this clonotype. The chain links TRBV29-1 to TRBJ2-3; 10 bases match TRBD1. The CDR3 totals 14 residues. Losses at the gene ends were 6 bases for V and 4 bases for J; bases not matched to a gene: 7. The germline CDR1 and CDR2 sequences are SQVTM and ANQGSEA. CDR3 in DNA: TGCAGCGTAGCCGGGACAGGGGAGTCAGATACGCAGTATTTT. It encodes CSVAGTGESDTQYF.

This clonotype was counted many times. The gene calls are TRBV7-9 and TRBJ2-1; maybe TRBD2 (8 bases). V dropped 3 bases and J dropped 5 bases, with 23 bases sitting between them. This CDR3 comprises 18 residues. Germline CDR1 reads SEHNR; CDR2 reads FQNEAQ (reference sequence). CDR3 residues: CASSLRQGYSLADNEQFF. The CDR3 DNA reads as TGTGCCAGCAGCTTGCGACAGGGTTACTCACTAGCGGACAATGAGCAGTTCTTC. Using reference TRBV7-9 and TRBJ2-1 for the parts outside the CDR3, the full variable domain is DTGVSQNPRHKITKRGQNVTFRCDPISEHNRLYWYRQTLGQGPEFLTYFQNEAQLEKSRLLSDRFSAERPKGSFSTLEIQRTEQGDSAMYLCASSLRQGYSLADNEQFFGPGTRLTVL.

The chain couples TRBV7-2 to TRBJ1-2; D uncertain. CDR3 length: 13 amino acids. Trimming took off 5 bases at V and 8 bases at J, with 15 bases between the two ends. Germline loops: CDR1 SGHTA, CDR2 FQGNSA. CDR3 in DNA: TGTGCCAGCAGCCTCCCGGACGGGGTGGGCTACACCTTC. Its translation: CASSLPDGVGYTF. The variable domain in full, completed from reference TRBV7-2 and TRBJ1-2, reads GAGVSQSPSNKVTEKGKDVELRCDPISGHTALYWYRQSLGQGLEFLIYFQGNSAPDKSGLPSDRFSAERTGGSVSTLTIQRTQQEDSAVYLCASSLPDGVGYTFGSGTRLTVV.

The chain employs TRBV18 and TRBJ2-1; 9 nucleotides align to TRBD2. This CDR3 contains 16 residues. The germline V gene encodes CDR1 KGHSH and CDR2 LQKENI. V gave up 3 bases and J gave up 6 bases; unmatched junction bases: 9. CDR3 nucleotides: TGTGCCAGCTCACCTCCGGGACTAGCACGTCCCAATGAGCAGTTCTTC. Amino acid sequence: CASSPPGLARPNEQFF.

This clonotype was counted many times. The V call is TRBV27, the J call TRBJ2-5; 12 positions agree with TRBD1. The J segment lost 4 bases and the V segment lost 3 bases, leaving 6 bases of the junction unmatched. There are 16 residues in the CDR3. Germline V gene data show CDR1 as MNHEY and CDR2 as SMNVEV (reference sequence). DNA of the CDR3: TGTGCCAGCAGTTTGGGACAGGGGGCAAGGGCAGAGACCCAGTACTTC. This gives the protein CASSLGQGARAETQYF.

This clonotype was detected a few times. The rearrangement joins TRBV4-1 to TRBJ2-1; the D is unclear. Germline-derived CDR1 and CDR2 are MGHRA and YSYEKL. Trimming cost V 0 bases and J 8 bases, with 17 bases left between them. The CDR3 has 16 amino acids. The CDR3 DNA reads as TGCGCCAGCAGCCAAGATAATACAGACAATCGGCATGAGCAGTTCTTC. Translating it yields CASSQDNTDNRHEQFF.

The chain employs TRBV7-2 and TRBJ1-2, with D uncertain. Trimming removed 5 bases from V and 4 bases from J, with 11 bases in between. The CDR3 is 13 amino acids. CDR1 and CDR2 (germline): SGHTA, FQGNSA. This chain's CDR3 is CASSLDKLYGYTF. The CDR3 nucleotides are TGTGCCAGCAGCCTCGACAAGCTCTATGGCTACACCTTC.